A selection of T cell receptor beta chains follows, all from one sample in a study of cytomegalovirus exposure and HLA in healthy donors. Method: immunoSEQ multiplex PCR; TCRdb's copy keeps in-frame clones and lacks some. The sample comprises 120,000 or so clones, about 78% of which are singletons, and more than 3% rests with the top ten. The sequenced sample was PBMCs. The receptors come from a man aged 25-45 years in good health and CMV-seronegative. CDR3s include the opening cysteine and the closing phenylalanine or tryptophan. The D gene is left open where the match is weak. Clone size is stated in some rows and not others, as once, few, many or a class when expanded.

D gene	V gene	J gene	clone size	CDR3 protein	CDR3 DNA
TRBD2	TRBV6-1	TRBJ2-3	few	CASSETSGGADTQYF	TGTGCCAGCAGTGAGACTAGCGGGGGGGCAGATACGCAGTATTTT
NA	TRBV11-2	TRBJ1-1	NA	CASSLNYEAFF	TGTGCCAGCAGCTTGAACTATGAAGCTTTCTTT
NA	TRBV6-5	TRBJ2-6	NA	CASSSSGANVLTF	TGTGCCAGCAGTTCTTCTGGGGCCAACGTCCTGACTTTC
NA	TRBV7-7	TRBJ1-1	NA	CASSLNQRAEAFF	TGTGCTAGCAGCTTAAATCAGCGGGCTGAAGCTTTCTTT
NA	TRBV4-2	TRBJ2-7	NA	CASSQERRSYEQYF	TGTGCCAGCAGCCAAGAAAGAAGGAGCTACGAGCAGTACTTC
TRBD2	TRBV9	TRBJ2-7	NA	CASSPTAGGTSEQYF	TGTGCCAGCAGCCCAACCGCGGGGGGGACATCCGAGCAGTACTTC
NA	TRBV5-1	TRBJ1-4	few	CASSWDGGSNEKLFF	TGCGCCAGCAGCTGGGATGGGGGGTCTAATGAAAAACTGTTTTTT
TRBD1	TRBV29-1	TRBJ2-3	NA	CSVRDRGNTQYF	TGCAGCGTCCGGGACAGGGGAAATACGCAGTATTTT
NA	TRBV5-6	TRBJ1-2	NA	CASTRAQGYYGYTF	TGTGCCAGCACCAGGGCCCAGGGGTACTATGGCTACACCTTC
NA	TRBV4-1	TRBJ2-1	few	CASSQERTDSYNEQFF	TGCGCCAGCAGCCAAGAAAGAACAGACTCCTACAATGAGCAGTTCTTC
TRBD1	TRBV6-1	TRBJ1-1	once	CASSKTGKNTEAFF	TGTGCCAGCTCCAAGACAGGGAAGAACACTGAAGCTTTCTTT
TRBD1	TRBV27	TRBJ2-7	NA	CASSYGQGNYEQYF	TGTGCCAGCAGCTACGGACAGGGAAACTACGAGCAGTACTTC
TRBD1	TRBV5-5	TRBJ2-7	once	CASCRDRAYEQYF	TGTGCCAGCTGCCGGGACAGGGCTTACGAGCAGTACTTC
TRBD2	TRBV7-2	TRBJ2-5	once	CASKISGGASETQYF	TGTGCCAGTAAGATTAGCGGGGGGGCCTCGGAGACCCAGTACTTC
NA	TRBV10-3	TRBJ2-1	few	CAITRSQEAGYDSYNEQFF	TGTGCCATCACCCGGTCCCAGGAGGCGGGCTATGACTCCTACAATGAGCAGTTCTTC
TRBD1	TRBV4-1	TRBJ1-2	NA	CASSQDRTGDYGYTF	TGCGCCAGCAGCCAAGATCGAACAGGGGACTATGGCTACACCTTC